The 3 T cell receptor beta chains below come from one sample, sequenced in a study of shared clonotypes between healthy human individuals. CD8 cells regarded as naive lacked CD45RO, were positively chosen for CCR7, and omitted terminally differentiated effector memory CD45RA+ cells. Measured with immunoSEQ multiplex PCR; TCRdb has only the in-frame clones, and not every one. The sample lists some 2.1 million clones, over 85% occurring once. Sequencing was performed on naive CD8+ T cells sorted from blood. These receptors all stem from a man aged 18 to 30 in good health.

The chain employs TRBV11-1 and TRBJ2-3; D is unresolved. Trimming stripped 5 bases from V and 0 bases from J, with 9 bases between. Germline assignment: CDR1 SGHAT and CDR2 FQDESV (reference sequence). The CDR3 totals 14 residues. The CDR3: CASSPGPSTDTQYF. The CDR3 nucleotides are TGTGCCAGCAGCCCCGGGCCTAGCACAGATACGCAGTATTTT.

CDR3 DNA: TGCGCCAGCAGCCAACGACAGGGCACTGAAGCTTTCTTT. This encodes CASSQRQGTEAFF. This chain connects TRBV4-1 to TRBJ1-1; TRBD1 aligns across 7 bases. V shed 2 bases, J shed 4 bases, and the junction held 1 base outside the gene matches. The CDR3 extends over 13 amino acids. The germline V gene encodes CDR1 MGHRA and CDR2 YSYEKL.

The chain links TRBV7-3 to TRBJ2-7; no definite D call. The CDR3 runs to 12 residues. Germline V gene sequence: CDR1 SGHTA, CDR2 FQGTGA. The V end was cut by 2 bases, the J end by 7 bases, with 9 bases between. The CDR3 nucleotides are TGTGCCAGCAGCTTACGGTTGGCAGAGCAGTACTTC. As protein: CASSLRLAEQYF.